These T cell receptor beta chains were read from a single sample in a study of cytomegalovirus exposure and HLA in healthy donors. Method: immunoSEQ multiplex PCR; TCRdb's copy keeps in-frame clones and lacks some. The profile covers roughly 23,000 clones, with around 77% appearing a single time and approximately 7% taken by the ten largest. The sample taken for sequencing was PBMCs. The receptors come from a man between 60 and 70 years old in good health and CMV-seronegative. CDR3s include the opening cysteine and the closing phenylalanine or tryptophan. A D gene is named only where the DNA matches it firmly. A row's size may be missing; if present it is once, few, many or a size class.

d_call j_call clone_size v_call cdr3_aa cdr3_nt
. TRBJ1-4 . TRBV18 CASSPLRSPEKLFF TGTGCCAGCTCACCACTGCGGTCTCCTGAAAAACTGTTTTTT
. TRBJ1-5 . TRBV19 CASSQEFGAYSNQPQHF TGTGCCAGTAGTCAAGAGTTCGGTGCATATAGCAATCAGCCCCAGCATTTT
. TRBJ1-5 . TRBV28 CASSKSQGYQPQHF TGTGCCAGCAGTAAATCACAGGGTTATCAGCCCCAGCATTTT
TRBD2 TRBJ2-5 . TRBV28 CASSLSTSGNQETQYF TGTGCCAGCAGTCTCTCGACTAGCGGGAACCAAGAGACCCAGTACTTC
TRBD1 TRBJ1-4 few TRBV4-3 CASSRDRGRNYEKLFF TGCGCCAGCAGCCGGGACAGGGGGCGCAATTATGAAAAACTGTTTTTT
TRBD1 TRBJ1-5 . TRBV6-1 CASSAHRGRNQPQHF TGTGCCAGCAGTGCCCACAGGGGACGCAATCAGCCCCAGCATTTT
TRBD1 TRBJ1-3 . TRBV28 CASSPHRGQGRGNTIYF TGTGCCAGCAGTCCTCATAGGGGACAGGGGAGAGGAAACACCATATATTTT
. TRBJ2-7 . TRBV7-3 CASSLMGSGYEQYF TGTGCCAGCAGCTTAATGGGCAGCGGCTACGAGCAGTACTTC
TRBD2 TRBJ2-3 . TRBV7-2 CASSLGGVTLGTQYF TGTGCCAGCAGCCTCGGGGGGGTCACCCTGGGTACGCAGTATTTT
. TRBJ2-3 . TRBV29-1 CSVEEAYTDTQYF TGCAGCGTTGAAGAAGCGTACACAGATACGCAGTATTTT
. TRBJ2-7 . TRBV2 CASKDLGGSYEQYF TGTGCCAGCAAAGACTTGGGGGGCTCCTACGAGCAGTACTTC
TRBD1 TRBJ2-7 . TRBV11-1 CASSPDRVYEQYF TGTGCCAGCAGCCCGGACAGGGTCTACGAGCAGTACTTC
. TRBJ1-2 . TRBV5-4 CASSLTENGYPF TGTGCCAGCAGCTTGACAGAAAATGGCTACCCCTTC
TRBD2 TRBJ2-1 once TRBV7-8 CASSLQELAGKGEQFF TGTGCCAGCAGCTTACAAGAGCTAGCGGGAAAGGGTGAGCAGTTCTTC
. TRBJ1-1 . TRBV11-1 CASSPFYSGITEAFF TGTGCCAGCAGCCCGTTTTATTCGGGAATCACTGAAGCTTTCTTT
. TRBJ2-7 . TRBV5-3 CARSSTLVSYEQYF TGTGCCAGAAGCTCGACCCTAGTATCCTACGAGCAGTACTTC
. TRBJ2-7 . TRBV2 CASDEDSYEQYF TGTGCCAGCGATGAGGACTCCTACGAGCAGTACTTC
TRBD1 TRBJ2-7 few TRBV29-1 CSVGTLGQGKSYEQYF TGCAGCGTTGGCACGCTCGGACAGGGGAAGTCCTACGAGCAGTACTTC
. TRBJ1-5 . TRBV9 CASSPGRHSNQPQHF TGTGCCAGCAGCCCGGGGAGGCACAGCAATCAGCCCCAGCATTTT
TRBD1 TRBJ1-4 . TRBV30 CAWSQPGQRNEKLFF TGTGCCTGGAGCCAACCGGGACAGAGGAATGAAAAACTGTTTTTT
. TRBJ2-2 . TRBV28 CASSFGKNTGELFF TGTGCCAGCAGTTTCGGGAAAAACACCGGGGAGCTGTTTTTT
. TRBJ2-2 . TRBV5-4 CASSFSPVNTGELFF TGTGCCAGCAGCTTTTCTCCAGTGAACACCGGGGAGCTGTTTTTT
TRBD1 TRBJ1-5 . TRBV12-5 CASGLAIQGVSNQPQHF TGTGCTAGTGGTTTGGCGATACAGGGGGTTAGCAATCAGCCCCAGCATTTT
. TRBJ2-1 . TRBV29-1 CSVTTGKGNEQFF TGCAGCGTCACGACAGGAAAAGGTAATGAGCAGTTCTTC
. TRBJ2-7 . TRBV11-1 CASSLLTGAPIGEQYF TGTGCCAGCAGCTTACTGACAGGCGCCCCGATTGGCGAGCAGTACTTC
TRBD1 TRBJ2-7 few TRBV27 CASSLVTGSREQYF TGTGCCAGCAGCCTAGTGACAGGGTCTCGAGAGCAGTACTTC
. TRBJ1-2 . TRBV4-2 CASSQTQEFYGYTF TGTGCCAGCAGCCAGACCCAGGAATTCTATGGCTACACCTTC
. TRBJ2-7 . TRBV5-1 CASSVAGFGYEQYF TGCGCCAGCAGCGTGGCGGGGTTCGGCTACGAGCAGTACTTC
. TRBJ2-1 . TRBV27 CARSLSWGPMNNEQFF TGTGCCCGCAGTTTATCTTGGGGGCCGATGAACAATGAGCAGTTCTTC
TRBD1 TRBJ2-5 . TRBV5-1 CASSRGQQETQYF TGCGCCAGCAGCCGGGGACAGCAAGAGACCCAGTACTTC
. TRBJ1-2 . TRBV4-1 CASSQEATGWGYTF TGCGCCAGCAGCCAAGAAGCGACGGGTTGGGGCTACACCTTC
TRBD2 TRBJ2-7 . TRBV28 CASSTSGSSYEQYF TGTGCCAGCAGTACTAGCGGAAGCTCCTACGAGCAGTACTTC
TRBD2 TRBJ2-7 . TRBV28 CASTGGPYEQYF TGTGCCAGCACGGGAGGACCGTACGAGCAGTACTTC
TRBD1 TRBJ2-3 few TRBV7-9 CASSPGTGQSDTQYF TGTGCCAGCAGCCCCGGGACAGGGCAGTCCGATACGCAGTATTTT
. TRBJ1-4 . TRBV14 CASSRRGGGEKLFF TGTGCCAGCAGCCGAAGGGGGGGAGGTGAAAAACTGTTTTTT
TRBD1 TRBJ2-6 . TRBV19 CASNTGAGANVLTF TGTGCCAGTAATACAGGGGCTGGGGCCAACGTCCTGACTTTC
TRBD2 TRBJ2-7 . TRBV5-3 CARTLKGTSLIYEQYF TGTGCCAGAACTCTCAAAGGGACTAGCTTAATCTACGAGCAGTACTTC
. TRBJ2-5 . TRBV2 CASRGGLMAARDYF TGTGCCAGCAGGGGGGGACTCATGGCTGCGAGGGACTACTTC